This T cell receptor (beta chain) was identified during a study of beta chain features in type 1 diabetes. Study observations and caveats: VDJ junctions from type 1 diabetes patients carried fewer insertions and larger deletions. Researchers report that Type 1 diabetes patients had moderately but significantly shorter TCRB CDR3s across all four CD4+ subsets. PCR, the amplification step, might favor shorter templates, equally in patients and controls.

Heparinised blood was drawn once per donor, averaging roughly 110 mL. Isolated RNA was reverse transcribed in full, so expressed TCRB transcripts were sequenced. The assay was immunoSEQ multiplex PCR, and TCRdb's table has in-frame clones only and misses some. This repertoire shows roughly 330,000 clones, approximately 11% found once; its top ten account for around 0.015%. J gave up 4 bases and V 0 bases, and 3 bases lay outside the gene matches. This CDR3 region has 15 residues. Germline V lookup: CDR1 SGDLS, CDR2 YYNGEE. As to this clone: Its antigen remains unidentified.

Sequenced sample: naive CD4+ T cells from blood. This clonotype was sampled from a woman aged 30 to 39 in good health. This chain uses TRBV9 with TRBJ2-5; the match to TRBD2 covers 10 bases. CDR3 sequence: CASSVGVAGGETQYF. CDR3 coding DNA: TGTGCCAGCAGCGTAGGAGTAGCGGGAGGAGAGACCCAGTACTTC.